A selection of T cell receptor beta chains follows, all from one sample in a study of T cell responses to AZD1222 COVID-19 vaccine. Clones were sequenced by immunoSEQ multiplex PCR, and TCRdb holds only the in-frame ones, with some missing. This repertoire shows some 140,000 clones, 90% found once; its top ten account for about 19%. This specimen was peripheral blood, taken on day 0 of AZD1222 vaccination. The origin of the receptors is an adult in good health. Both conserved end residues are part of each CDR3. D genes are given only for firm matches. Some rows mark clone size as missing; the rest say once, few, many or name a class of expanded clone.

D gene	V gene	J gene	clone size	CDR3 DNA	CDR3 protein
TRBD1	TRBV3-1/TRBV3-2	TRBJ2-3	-	TGTGCCAGCAGCCAAGTCGGGACAGGGGCAGATACGCAGTATTTT	CASSQVGTGADTQYF
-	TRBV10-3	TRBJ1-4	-	TGTGCCATCAGTGCGGGCACTTCTAATGAAAAACTGTTTTTT	CAISAGTSNEKLFF
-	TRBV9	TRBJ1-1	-	TGTGCCAGCAGCGTATCCCCCCTTCAGGTTGTCGACACTGAAGCTTTCTTT	CASSVSPLQVVDTEAFF
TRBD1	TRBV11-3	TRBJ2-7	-	TGTGCCAGCAGCAAGAGGACAGGGATCGAGCAGTACTTC	CASSKRTGIEQYF
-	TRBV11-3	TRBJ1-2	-	TGTGCCAGCAGCTCCCCCTCAGGTAGGGGGTTAGGTTATGGCTACACCTTC	CASSSPSGRGLGYGYTF
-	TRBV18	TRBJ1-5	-	TGTGCCAGCTCAGGAGGGGTGGGCAATCAGCCCCAGCATTTT	CASSGGVGNQPQHF
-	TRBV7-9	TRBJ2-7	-	TGTGCCAGCAGCTCGAGGGGGGTCGAGCAGTACTTC	CASSSRGVEQYF
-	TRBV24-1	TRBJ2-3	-	TGTGCCACCAGCTCCCCGCGTCGGGGTCGGGAAGATACGCAGTATTTT	CATSSPRRGREDTQYF
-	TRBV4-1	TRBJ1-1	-	TGCGCCAGCAGCCAATTGATAGGAATATGGAACACTGAAGCTTTCTTT	CASSQLIGIWNTEAFF
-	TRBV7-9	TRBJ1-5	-	TGTGCCAGCAGCTTAGGGGGACCCAGGAATCAGCCCCAGCATTTT	CASSLGGPRNQPQHF
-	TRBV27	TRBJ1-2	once	TGTGCCAGCAGTCACGGCCCATCAAGCGGCTATGGCTACACCTTC	CASSHGPSSGYGYTF
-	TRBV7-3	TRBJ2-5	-	TGTGCCAGCGCCCTAAGCCCGAGGGAGACCCAGTACTTC	CASALSPRETQYF
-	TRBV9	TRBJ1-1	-	TGTGCCAGCAGCGTAGACGGGGAGAGCACTGAAGCTTTCTTT	CASSVDGESTEAFF
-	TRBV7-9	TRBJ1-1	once	TGTGCCAGCAGCTTTAAGGGAAGGGGAGTAGGAATGGACACTGAAGCTTTCTTT	CASSFKGRGVGMDTEAFF
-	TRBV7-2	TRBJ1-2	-	TGTGCCAGCAGCCACTTAAGCGGCTCGGGCTATGGCTACACCTTC	CASSHLSGSGYGYTF